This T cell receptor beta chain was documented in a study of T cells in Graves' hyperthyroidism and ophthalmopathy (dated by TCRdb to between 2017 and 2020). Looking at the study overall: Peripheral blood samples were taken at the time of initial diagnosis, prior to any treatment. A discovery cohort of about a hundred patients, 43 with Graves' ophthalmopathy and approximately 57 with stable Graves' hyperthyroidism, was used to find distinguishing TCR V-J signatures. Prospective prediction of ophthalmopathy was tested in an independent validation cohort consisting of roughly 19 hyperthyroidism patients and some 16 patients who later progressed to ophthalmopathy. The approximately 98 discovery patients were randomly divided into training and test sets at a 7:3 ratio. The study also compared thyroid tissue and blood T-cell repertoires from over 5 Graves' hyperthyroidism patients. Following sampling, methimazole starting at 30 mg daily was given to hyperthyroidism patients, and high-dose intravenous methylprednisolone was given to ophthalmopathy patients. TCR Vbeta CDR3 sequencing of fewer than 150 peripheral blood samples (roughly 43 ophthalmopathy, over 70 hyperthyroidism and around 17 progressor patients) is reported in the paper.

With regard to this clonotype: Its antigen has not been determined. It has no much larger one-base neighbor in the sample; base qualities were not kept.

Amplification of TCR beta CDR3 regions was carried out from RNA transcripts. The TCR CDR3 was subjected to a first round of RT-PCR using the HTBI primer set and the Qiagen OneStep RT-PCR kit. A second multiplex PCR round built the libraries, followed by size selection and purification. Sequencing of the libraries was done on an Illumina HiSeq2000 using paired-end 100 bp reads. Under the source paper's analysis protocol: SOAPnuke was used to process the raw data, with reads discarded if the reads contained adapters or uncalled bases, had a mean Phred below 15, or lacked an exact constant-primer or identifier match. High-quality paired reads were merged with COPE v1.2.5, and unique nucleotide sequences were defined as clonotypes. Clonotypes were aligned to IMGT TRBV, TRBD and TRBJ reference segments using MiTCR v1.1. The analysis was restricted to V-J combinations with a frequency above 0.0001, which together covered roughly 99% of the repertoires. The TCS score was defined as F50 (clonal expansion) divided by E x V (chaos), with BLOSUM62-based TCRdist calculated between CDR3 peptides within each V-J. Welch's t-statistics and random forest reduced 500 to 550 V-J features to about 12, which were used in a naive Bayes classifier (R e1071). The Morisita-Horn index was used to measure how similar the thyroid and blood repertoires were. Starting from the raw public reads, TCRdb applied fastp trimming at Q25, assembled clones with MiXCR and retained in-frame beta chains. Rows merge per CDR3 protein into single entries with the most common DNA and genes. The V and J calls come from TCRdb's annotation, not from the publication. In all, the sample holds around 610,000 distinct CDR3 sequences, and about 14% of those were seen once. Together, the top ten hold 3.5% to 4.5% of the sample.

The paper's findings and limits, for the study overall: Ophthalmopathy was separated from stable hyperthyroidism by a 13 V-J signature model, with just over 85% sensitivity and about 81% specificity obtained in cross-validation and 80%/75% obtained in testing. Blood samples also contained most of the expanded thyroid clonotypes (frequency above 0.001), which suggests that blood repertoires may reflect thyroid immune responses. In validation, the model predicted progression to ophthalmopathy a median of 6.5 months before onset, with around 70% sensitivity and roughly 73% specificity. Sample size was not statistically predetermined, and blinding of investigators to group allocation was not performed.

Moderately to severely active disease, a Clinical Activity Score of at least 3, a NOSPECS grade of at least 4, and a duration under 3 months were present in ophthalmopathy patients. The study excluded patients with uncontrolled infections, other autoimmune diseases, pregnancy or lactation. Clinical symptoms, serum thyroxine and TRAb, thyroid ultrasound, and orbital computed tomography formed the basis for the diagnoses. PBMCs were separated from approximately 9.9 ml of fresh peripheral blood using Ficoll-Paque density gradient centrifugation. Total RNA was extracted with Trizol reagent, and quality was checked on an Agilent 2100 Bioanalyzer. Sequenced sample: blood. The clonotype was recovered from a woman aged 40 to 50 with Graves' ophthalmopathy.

The CDR3 region has the sequence CASSLMRSSGELFF. The base sequence is TGTGCCAGCAGCTTGATGAGGTCCTCCGGGGAGCTGTTTTTT. The rearranged chain carries TRBV5-6 and TRBJ2-2, with the identity of the D gene unclear. The CDR3 runs 14 residues from the cysteine to the phenylalanine. Of the read, only the CDR3 DNA is kept; its 42 bases are in frame from base 1. A distance of 10 bases separates the germline ends of V and J, which lose 1 base and 6 bases respectively. According to the germline V gene, CDR1 reads SGHDT and CDR2 reads YYEEEE.